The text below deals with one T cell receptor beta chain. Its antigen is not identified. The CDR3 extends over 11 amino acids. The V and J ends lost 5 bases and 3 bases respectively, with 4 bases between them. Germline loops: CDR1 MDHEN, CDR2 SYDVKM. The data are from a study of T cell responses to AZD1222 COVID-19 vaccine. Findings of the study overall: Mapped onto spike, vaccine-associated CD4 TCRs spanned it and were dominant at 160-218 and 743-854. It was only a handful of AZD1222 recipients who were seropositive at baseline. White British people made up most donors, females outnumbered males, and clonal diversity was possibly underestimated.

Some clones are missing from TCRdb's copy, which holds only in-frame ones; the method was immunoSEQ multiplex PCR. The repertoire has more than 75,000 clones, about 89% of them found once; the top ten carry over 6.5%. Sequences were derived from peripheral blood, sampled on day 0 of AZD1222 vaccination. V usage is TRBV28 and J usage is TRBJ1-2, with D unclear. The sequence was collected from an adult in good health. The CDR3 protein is CASSTYYGYTF. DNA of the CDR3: TGTGCCAGCAGTACCTACTATGGCTACACCTTC.